This T cell receptor (beta chain) stems from a study of blood T cell repertoires in COVID-19. Turning to the study itself: Acute-phase and convalescent COVID-19 samples originated in the United States, Italy and Spain. The cDNA or gDNA used as material had been derived from T cells, B-cell-depleted T cells, or PBMCs.

The sample holds one count of this clone. The V and J ends lost 7 bases and 2 bases respectively, with 9 bases between them. This CDR3 has 14 amino acids. Germline CDR1 and CDR2: MNHEY and SVGAGI. Authors' data handling: Amplification with reference gene primers provided the estimates of nucleated cell counts. The protocol was immunoSEQ multiplex PCR, while the TCRdb copy is restricted to in-frame clones and leaves out a portion. That table is the source of V, J and clone size, and D and trimming were worked out from the DNA. Found here are hundreds of thousands of clones, roughly 80% of them singletons; the top ten hold more than 9%.

V is TRBV6-5 and J is TRBJ2-6; no definite D call. This clonotype was obtained from a woman aged 80 or older with acute or convalescent COVID-19. Sequencing was done on a sample of peripheral blood. CDR3 in amino acids: CASTLSPGANVLTF. DNA for the CDR3: TGTGCCAGCACCCTCTCTCCTGGGGCCAACGTCCTGACTTTC.